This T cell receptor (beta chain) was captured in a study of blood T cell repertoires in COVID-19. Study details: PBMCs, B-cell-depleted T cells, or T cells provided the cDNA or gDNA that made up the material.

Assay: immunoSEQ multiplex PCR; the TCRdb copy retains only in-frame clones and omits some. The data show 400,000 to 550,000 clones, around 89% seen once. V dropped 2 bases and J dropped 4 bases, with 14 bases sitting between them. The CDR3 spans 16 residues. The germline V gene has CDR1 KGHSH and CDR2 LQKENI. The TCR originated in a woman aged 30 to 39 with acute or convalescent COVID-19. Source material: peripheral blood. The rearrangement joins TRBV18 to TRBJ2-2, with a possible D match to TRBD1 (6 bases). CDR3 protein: CASSPEGQRLTGELFF. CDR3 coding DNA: TGTGCCAGCTCACCAGAGGGACAACGACTCACCGGGGAGCTGTTTTTT.